Listed below are T cell receptor beta chains from one sample, sequenced in a study of blood T cells in healthy people across ages. TCRdb re-called the 5' RACE reads through MiXCR, storing one row per CDR3 protein. The table includes hundreds of thousands of distinct CDR3 sequences, around 21% detected once. Input material: blood. The receptor source for this set is a man between 65 and 79 years old in good health. The CDR3 runs from the conserved cysteine through the conserved F or W. D genes are given only for firm matches. Clone size, where shown, is once, few, many, or a class for clones that have expanded.

v_call	j_call	d_call	clone_size	cdr3_aa	cdr3_nt
TRBV5-1	TRBJ2-4	TRBD1	few	CASRPTGDAGNIQYF	TGCGCCAGCAGACCGACAGGGGACGCCGGAAACATTCAGTACTTC
TRBV5-8	TRBJ2-1	-	few	CASSLVGKSTLNEQFF	TGTGCCAGCAGCTTGGTCGGGAAGAGCACCCTCAATGAGCAGTTCTTC
TRBV20-1	TRBJ2-7	TRBD2	-	CSAREGEGGYEQYF	TGCAGTGCTAGAGAAGGGGAGGGCGGCTACGAGCAGTACTTC
TRBV7-7	TRBJ2-2	TRBD2	-	CASSLSPSGSFGELFF	TGTGCTAGCAGCTTAAGCCCTAGCGGGAGCTTCGGGGAGCTGTTTTTT
TRBV3-1	TRBJ2-5	-	-	CASSQVAVQETQYF	TGTGCCAGCAGCCAAGTAGCGGTCCAAGAGACCCAGTACTTC
TRBV20-1	TRBJ2-5	-	-	CSASSGLQETQYF	TGCAGTGCTAGTAGTGGTCTACAAGAGACCCAGTACTTC
TRBV15	TRBJ2-1	TRBD2	-	CATSRDPASTSGRNNEQFF	TGTGCCACCAGCAGAGATCCCGCTTCGACTAGCGGGAGGAACAATGAGCAGTTCTTC
TRBV2	TRBJ2-2	TRBD2	few	CASQTSGMNTGELFF	TGTGCCAGCCAGACTAGCGGGATGAACACCGGGGAGCTGTTTTTT
TRBV7-9	TRBJ1-1	-	few	CASSPGLGSTEAFF	TGTGCCAGCAGCCCTGGACTTGGGTCCACTGAAGCTTTCTTT
TRBV5-8	TRBJ1-5	-	few	CASSGRVINQPQHF	TGTGCCAGCAGCGGGAGGGTTATCAATCAGCCCCAGCATTTT
TRBV6-2/TRBV6-3	TRBJ2-7	TRBD2	few	CASSSRLAGVSYEQYF	TGTGCCAGCAGTTCCCGACTAGCGGGAGTCTCCTACGAGCAGTACTTC
TRBV9	TRBJ1-3	TRBD1	-	CASSAGTVSSGNTIYF	TGTGCCAGCAGCGCCGGGACAGTGAGCTCTGGAAACACCATATATTTT
TRBV7-2	TRBJ2-3	-	once	CASSLVWGIADTQYF	TGTGCCAGCAGCTTAGTCTGGGGTATCGCAGATACGCAGTATTTT
TRBV6-1	TRBJ2-3	-	-	CASSEIRADTQYF	TGTGCCAGCAGTGAAATTCGGGCAGATACGCAGTATTTT
TRBV11-2	TRBJ2-3	TRBD2	few	CASSLIASGSGRTDTQYF	TGTGCCAGCAGCTTAATCGCTAGCGGGAGTGGTCGCACAGATACGCAGTATTTT
TRBV4-1	TRBJ1-4	-	-	CASSQWANEKLFF	TGCGCCAGCAGCCAATGGGCTAATGAAAAACTGTTTTTT
TRBV6-5	TRBJ2-4	-	many	CASTSRGIQYF	TGTGCCAGCACCAGTCGGGGCATTCAGTACTTC
TRBV20-1	TRBJ2-7	-	few	CSARDMYEQYF	TGCAGTGCCAGAGACATGTACGAGCAGTACTTC
TRBV27	TRBJ1-6	-	few	CASATLRVVSNSPLHF	TGTGCCAGCGCGACCTTGAGGGTAGTGAGTAATTCACCCCTCCACTTT
TRBV6-5	TRBJ2-1	-	-	CASSYSIRYEQFF	TGTGCCAGCAGTTACTCGATACGTTATGAGCAGTTCTTC
TRBV6-2/TRBV6-3	TRBJ2-2	-	-	CASSPRAFTGELFF	TGTGCCAGCAGTCCCCGCGCTTTCACCGGGGAGCTGTTTTTT
TRBV19	TRBJ2-5	-	few	CASSIDRLGEETQYF	TGTGCCAGTAGTATAGATCGGCTTGGGGAAGAGACCCAGTACTTC
TRBV28	TRBJ2-5	-	-	CASSPWTIREETQYF	TGTGCCAGCAGTCCCTGGACTATAAGGGAAGAGACCCAGTACTTC